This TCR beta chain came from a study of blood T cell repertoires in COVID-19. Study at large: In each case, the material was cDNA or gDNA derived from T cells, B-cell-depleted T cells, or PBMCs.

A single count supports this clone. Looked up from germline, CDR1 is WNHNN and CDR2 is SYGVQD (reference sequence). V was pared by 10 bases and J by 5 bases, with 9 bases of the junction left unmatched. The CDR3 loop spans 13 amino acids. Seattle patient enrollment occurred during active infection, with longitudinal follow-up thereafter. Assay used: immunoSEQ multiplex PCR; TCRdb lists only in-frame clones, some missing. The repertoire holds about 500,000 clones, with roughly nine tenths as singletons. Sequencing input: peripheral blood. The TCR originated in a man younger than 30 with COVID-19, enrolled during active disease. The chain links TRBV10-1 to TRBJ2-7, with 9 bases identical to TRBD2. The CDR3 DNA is TGCGCCATCGACGGGACTAGCCAAAACGAGCAGTACTTC. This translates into CAIDGTSQNEQYF.